Below are 18 T cell receptor beta chains sequenced from a single sample in a study of shared clonotypes between healthy human individuals. Measured with immunoSEQ multiplex PCR; TCRdb has only the in-frame clones, and not every one. The table shows 2 million to 2.5 million clones, with over 90% occurring only once. The sequenced sample consisted of naive CD4+ T cells from PBMCs. The subset was: CD45RA+ positively selected. Receptor source: a man in his late teens or twenties in good health. Some clones in this sample may be carry-over from other donors' samples.

This chain joins TRBV27 and TRBJ2-7; D is unclear. This CDR3 comprises 14 residues. V shed 3 bases and J shed 3 bases, with 12 bases lying between them. Germline loops: CDR1 MNHEY, CDR2 SMNVEV (reference sequence). The CDR3 loop reads CASSLSDSHYEQYF. The DNA of the CDR3 is TGTGCCAGCAGTTTGAGCGATTCTCACTACGAGCAGTACTTC.

As for this clone: Other DNA sequences within the sample encode an identical CDR3. In nucleotides, the CDR3 is TGTGCCAGCAGTGGGCTAGCGGGCGCCTACGAGCAGTACTTC. Protein product: CASSGLAGAYEQYF. The chain is built from TRBV2 and TRBJ2-7, with 8 bases fitting TRBD2. Germline CDR1 SNHLY, CDR2 FYNNEI. Trimming at V came to 4 bases and at J to 2 bases, leaving 4 bases not matched to a gene. The CDR3 is 14 amino acids.

The V call is TRBV6-1, the J call TRBJ1-1; TRBD1 is a possible D gene (6 bases). The CDR3 consists of 15 residues. V was shortened by 1 base and J by 4 bases, with 13 bases between the two germline ends. CDR1 is MNHNS, CDR2 SASEGT, per germline. The CDR3 DNA sequence: TGTGCCAGCAGTGAAGGATGGCAGGGGTTCACTGAAGCTTTCTTT. As protein: CASSEGWQGFTEAFF.

This rearrangement joins TRBV7-2 to TRBJ2-1, with D possibly being TRBD2 (5 bases). CDR1 and CDR2 (germline): SGHTA, FQGNSA. The CDR3 is 17 residues long. V was pared by 6 bases and J by 3 bases, with 21 bases between. As DNA, the CDR3 is TGTGCCAGCAGTCCGATAAGTGATGCGGGCCTCTACAATGAGCAGTTCTTC. Translated, it gives CASSPISDAGLYNEQFF.

The chain has TRBV6-5 and TRBJ1-6; a weak D match, TRBD1 (6 bases). The germline gives CDR1 MNHEY, CDR2 SVGAGI. V was trimmed by 7 bases and J by 7 bases, leaving 11 bases between them. There are 13 residues in the CDR3. The CDR3 protein is CASNGRGNSPLHF. CDR3 nucleotides: TGTGCCAGCAACGGCAGGGGCAATTCACCCCTCCACTTT.

The V and J genes are TRBV28 and TRBJ1-5, with TRBD1 identical over 9 bases. Germline trimming cut 6 bases from V and 5 bases from J; bases unmatched to any gene: 11. The CDR3 is 16 amino acids. Germline V lookup: CDR1 MDHEN, CDR2 SYDVKM. CDR3 sequence reads: CASRYPGTGPHQPQHF. Written as DNA, the CDR3 is TGTGCCAGCAGATACCCCGGGACAGGGCCCCATCAGCCCCAGCATTTT.

This clone was seen once. The chain is built from TRBV9 and TRBJ2-7; TRBD1 is a possible D gene (5 bases). Germline CDR1 reads SGDLS; CDR2 reads YYNGEE. The V end lost 4 bases, the J end lost 1 base, and 12 bases lay between the germline ends. The CDR3 loop spans 14 amino acids. DNA for the CDR3: TGTGCCAGCAGCCCGTTAGGGGCTTCCTACGAGCAGTACTTC. Protein sequence: CASSPLGASYEQYF.

The rearrangement uses TRBV7-9 and TRBJ2-4; 8 positions agree with TRBD1. The CDR3 runs 16 residues. Looked up from germline, CDR1 is SEHNR and CDR2 is FQNEAQ (reference sequence). V shed 5 bases, J shed 3 bases, and the junction held 9 bases outside the gene matches. The CDR3 here is CASSQYRGESKNIQYF. CDR3 in DNA: TGTGCCAGCAGCCAATACAGGGGGGAGAGCAAAAACATTCAGTACTTC.

The chain is built from TRBV7-9 and TRBJ2-3; a weak D match, TRBD2 (6 bases). The V gene lost 3 bases and the J gene lost 4 bases, with 11 bases spanning the gap. CDR3 size: 14 residues. Germline-derived CDR1 and CDR2 are SEHNR and FQNEAQ (reference sequence). The CDR3 region is CASSFAGIPDTQYF. The CDR3 nucleotides are TGTGCCAGCAGCTTCGCGGGAATCCCAGATACGCAGTATTTT.

V and J are TRBV7-3 and TRBJ2-7; D may be TRBD1 or TRBD2 (6 bases each). CDR3 size: 15 residues. V was clipped by 5 bases and J by 0 bases, with 14 bases between them. Germline V gene data show CDR1 as SGHTA and CDR2 as FQGTGA. The CDR3 sequence is CASSAGGPSSYEQYF. The CDR3, as DNA: TGTGCCAGCAGCGCTGGGGGGCCCAGCTCCTACGAGCAGTACTTC.

The chain has TRBV4-2 and TRBJ2-5; D assignment may be TRBD1 or TRBD2 (5 bases each). Trimming took 3 bases from V and 5 from J, leaving 13 bases between them. In germline, CDR1 is LGHNA, CDR2 YNFKEQ. The CDR3 contains 14 residues. The CDR3 loop is CASSHMGPGETQYF. The CDR3 DNA is TGTGCCAGCAGCCATATGGGACCTGGGGAGACCCAGTACTTC.

V and J are TRBV6-6 and TRBJ2-7; perhaps TRBD1 as D (6 bases). V was cut by 6 bases and J by 2 bases, with 11 bases left in between. The length of the CDR3 is 13 residues. Germline CDR1 is MNHNY and CDR2 is SVGAGI (reference sequence). DNA for the CDR3: TGTGCCAGCAGAAGAACAGGGACCTACGAGCAGTACTTC. Residues: CASRRTGTYEQYF.

The CDR3 nucleotides read TGTGCCTGGAGTGTAGGGGGAAGCAACTATGGCTACACCTTC. Translated: CAWSVGGSNYGYTF. J is TRBJ1-2 and V is TRBV30; possibly TRBD1 for D (6 bases). Trimming removed 0 bases at V and 2 bases at J, with 10 bases between. CDR1 and CDR2 (germline): GTSNPN, SVGIG (reference sequence). The CDR3 has 14 residues.

The rearrangement joins TRBV5-1 to TRBJ1-2; D perhaps matches TRBD1 (5 bases). The CDR3 is made up of 13 amino acids. Germline V gene sequence: CDR1 SGHRS, CDR2 YFSETQ. The ends were cut back, 3 bases at V and 4 bases at J, with 10 bases in the middle. In nucleotides, the CDR3 is TGCGCCAGCAGCTCGGAAGGGGTCTATGGCTACACCTTC. This translates into CASSSEGVYGYTF.

The chain couples TRBV6-4 to TRBJ1-1, with 9 bases matching TRBD1. From germline, CDR1 is MRHNA and CDR2 SNTAGT. The CDR3 loop spans 13 amino acids. With 6 bases clipped from V and 5 bases from J, the junction kept 4 bases outside the gene matches. CDR3 coding DNA: TGTGCCAGCAGCCGGGACAGGGAGACTGAAGCTTTCTTT. This encodes CASSRDRETEAFF.

The chain recombines TRBV9 with TRBJ2-5; 11 positions agree with TRBD1. The CDR3 consists of 15 residues. CDR1 and CDR2 from the germline V gene are SGDLS and YYNGEE. The junction had 8 bases not matched to a gene; V was cut back by 5 bases and J by 5 bases. CDR3 protein: CASSGGTGGGETQYF. The CDR3 DNA reads as TGTGCCAGCAGTGGAGGGACAGGGGGAGGTGAGACCCAGTACTTC. Full variable domain (rest looked up from reference TRBV9 and TRBJ2-5): DSGVTQTPKHLITATGQRVTLRCSPRSGDLSVYWYQQSLDQGLQFLIQYYNGEERAKGNILERFSAQQFPDLHSELNLSSLELGDSALYFCASSGGTGGGETQYFGPGTRLLVL.

V gene TRBV7-6 combines with J gene TRBJ1-3; D may be TRBD1 (6 bases). Deletions cut 6 bases from V and 3 bases from J, with 12 bases between. The length of the CDR3 is 14 residues. Germline V CDR1 and CDR2: SGHVS, FNYEAQ. The CDR3, as DNA: TGTGCCAGCAGTTCGGACAGCGATGGAAACACCATATATTTT. As protein: CASSSDSDGNTIYF.

This CDR3 reads CASSEARTDTQYF. CDR3 sequence (DNA): TGTGCCAGCAGTGAAGCGAGGACAGATACGCAGTATTTT. The chain couples TRBV2 to TRBJ2-3; D is undetermined. Germline CDR1 and CDR2: SNHLY and FYNNEI. V lost 0 bases to trimming and J lost 3 bases, with 4 bases between them. This CDR3 region has 13 residues.